This TCR beta chain was identified during a study of shared clonotypes between healthy human individuals. Study in general: For every donor, three CD4 naive, three CD4 memory, two CD8 naive and one CD8 memory plates were used.

General study points: Since donors were few, the genetic and exposure-history diversity represented was limited.

Sorted-subset replicate PCR reactions were performed with around 200 ng DNA, corresponding to tens of thousands of T cell genomes. The method was immunoSEQ multiplex PCR; TCRdb's version includes in-frame clones alone and lacks a portion of them. The repertoire holds roughly 200,000 clones, with around 63% as singletons. Germline loops: CDR1 DFQATT, CDR2 SNEGSKA (reference sequence). V was clipped by 6 bases and J by 3 bases, with 9 bases between them. This CDR3 is 11 amino acids long. Comment on this clone: Its matching antigen is unknown.

The material sequenced was memory CD4+ T cells sorted from blood. Subset defined: CD45RA-negative fraction. The sequence was collected from a man aged 25 to 45 in good health. The J gene is TRBJ2-7, the V gene TRBV20-1, with no clear D. DNA of the CDR3: TGCAGTGCCGATGACAACTACGAGCAGTACTTC. Translated: CSADDNYEQYF.